This TCR beta chain emerged from a study of shared clonotypes between healthy human individuals. HIV-negative, healthy adults without recent acute infections or vaccinations were the donors. On sorted subsets, replicate PCRs used about 180 ng DNA, or roughly 30,000 T cell genomes. TCRdb's copy holds only in-frame clones and misses some; the assay was immunoSEQ multiplex PCR. Of 850,000 to 1,200,000 clones in the sample, 65% to 75% were seen once. The CDR3 is 13 amino acids. Trimming stripped 9 bases from V and 4 bases from J, with 13 bases between. The germline gives CDR1 SNHLY, CDR2 FYNNEI. The specimen sequenced was memory CD4+ T cells sorted from blood. This sample's subset: CD45RA-negative fraction. The V gene is TRBV2, the J gene TRBJ1-3, with D maybe TRBD1 (5 bases). This clonotype was obtained from a man aged 18 to 35 in good health. The CDR3 region has the DNA TGTGCCAGTTTCCAGGGACCCGGAAACACCATATATTTT. Its translation: CASFQGPGNTIYF.